The entry that follows covers one T cell receptor (beta chain) sequence. Its antigen remains unidentified. Clones were sequenced by immunoSEQ multiplex PCR, and TCRdb holds only the in-frame ones, with some missing. The sample lists 40,000 to 45,000 clones, around 89% occurring once. The sample is drawn from a study of OX40 agonist ivuxolimab in advanced cancers. Study background: The patients' treatment was ivuxolimab, an agonistic anti-OX40 (CD134) antibody.

Whole-study results and caveats: Expanded clones belonging to CD8+ T cells outnumbered, on average, those of CD4+.

Autoimmune disease history or systemic immunosuppression barred patients. The germline V gene encodes CDR1 SGHRS and CDR2 YFSETQ. There are 12 residues in the CDR3. V was clipped by 4 bases and J by 4 bases, with 8 bases between them. The receptor comes from an adult with an advanced solid tumor such as melanoma, head and neck, liver or kidney cancer. This sample comprised CD4+ or CD8+ T cells sorted from blood, obtained in a trial of the OX40 agonist ivuxolimab. The chain carries TRBV5-1 and TRBJ2-5, with unresolved D. CDR3 in amino acids: CASSGVGETQYF. DNA for the CDR3: TGCGCCAGCAGCGGAGTCGGAGAGACCCAGTACTTC. Full variable domain (rest looked up from reference TRBV5-1 and TRBJ2-5): KAGVTQTPRYLIKTRGQQVTLSCSPISGHRSVSWYQQTPGQGLQFLFEYFSETQRNKGNFPGRFSGRQFSNSRSEMNVSTLELGDSALYLCASSGVGETQYFGPGTRLLVL.